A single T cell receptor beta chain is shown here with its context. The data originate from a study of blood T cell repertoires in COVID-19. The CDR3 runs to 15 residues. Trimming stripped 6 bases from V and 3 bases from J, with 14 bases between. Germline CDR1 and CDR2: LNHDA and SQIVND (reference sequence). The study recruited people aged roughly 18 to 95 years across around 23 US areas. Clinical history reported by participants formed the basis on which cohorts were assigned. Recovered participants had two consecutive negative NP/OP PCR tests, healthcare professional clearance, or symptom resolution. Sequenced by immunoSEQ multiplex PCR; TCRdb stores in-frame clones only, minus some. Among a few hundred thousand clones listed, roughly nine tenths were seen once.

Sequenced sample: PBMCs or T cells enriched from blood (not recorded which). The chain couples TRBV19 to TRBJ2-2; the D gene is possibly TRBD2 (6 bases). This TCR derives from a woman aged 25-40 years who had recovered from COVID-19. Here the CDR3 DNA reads TGTGCCAGTAGCCCCGGGAGTAGGTACACCGGGGAGCTGTTTTTT. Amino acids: CASSPGSRYTGELFF.